This T cell receptor beta chain stems from a study of cytomegalovirus exposure and HLA in healthy donors (dated by TCRdb to the late 2010s). Study-level background: According to an earlier analysis of 450 to 650 of the donors, 200 million or so T cells yielded roughly 100 million unique TCR beta sequences and 276 Gb of sequence data. An early release covering roughly 600 HLA-typed donors comprised approximately 290 gigabases of sequencing data and some 79 million unique TCR sequences. Of the 350 to 450 genotyped donors, approximately 80% fell in the genetic ancestry cluster associated with self-reported Caucasian donors. The study aimed to test whether cataloging public T cell receptors could reveal signatures of past pathogen exposure. The study used immunosequencing to profile the T cell repertoires of approximately 690 subjects and linked those repertoires to cytomegalovirus serostatus. In addition to the first cohort of 650 to 750 subjects, a separate validation cohort of approximately 110 different subjects was used. High-throughput TCR immunosequencing, statistical association of individual TCRs with disease status, and machine learning were combined to predict cytomegalovirus infection status. In a later analysis, previously published TCR beta repertoires from about 640 donors were re-analyzed and high-resolution HLA genotyping was added so that TCR occurrence patterns could be studied. Rather than drawing on any new phenotypic data, the later analysis identified candidate immune exposures from TCR beta sequences and the way those sequences occurred across donors. An earlier analysis of several hundred of the donors used high-throughput TCR beta sequencing to judge whether each TCR beta V gene segment behaved as functional or pseudogenic. Donor age, sex, ethnicity and CMV serostatus were collected together with the repertoire data. Genome-wide SNP genotypes for about three fifths of the 666 donors were used in a later genetic analysis, which treated that subset as a discovery cohort. Every repertoire in the discovery cohort had been generated on one and the same sequencing platform. HLA typing included class I and class II loci at four-digit resolution. Typing coverage varied by locus: about 629-640 donors for A, B, C, DRB1 and DQB1; around 560 for DQA1; about 570 for DPA1; more than 450 for DPB1. A handful of DR-DQ haplotypes were handled as single units for association and clustering because linkage in the cohort was strong. Among some 410 genotyped donors of the cohort, an average of approximately 220,000 unique TCR beta nucleotide sequences was sequenced per donor, of which 15% to 20% were non-productive.

Library preparation employed the immunoSEQ multiplex PCR assay. The multiplex PCR relied on a mix of 60 forward primers for TCR Vbeta segments and 13 reverse primers for TCR Jbeta segments. The CDR3 region of rearranged TCR beta genes was amplified from genomic DNA by a multiplex PCR assay. The amplified TCR beta libraries were sequenced on the Illumina HiSeq System as 87-base-pair reads. In the authors' own workflow: In a later analysis, roughly 80 million unique TCR beta chains were counted across the 666 repertoires, and around 10 million of these chains were shared by at least two donors. Raw reads were error-corrected and collapsed into unique sequences with a nearest-neighbor algorithm that merged closely related sequences to remove PCR and sequencing errors. CDR3 sequences were aligned to IMGT reference sequences to assign V, D and J gene segments. For a sequence to be retained, a match of at least six nucleotides was required to both a V gene segment and a J gene segment. A rearrangement was called productive if the CDR3 had no stop codons and remained in frame with V and J, and every other rearrangement was called non-productive. Following IMGT convention, CDR3 was defined as the stretch from the second conserved V-encoded cysteine to the conserved J-encoded phenylalanine. The earlier analysis of 500 to 750 of the donors excluded any sequence lacking an unambiguous match to a single V gene segment. In an earlier analysis of several hundred of the donors, V segments were called functional above 56.7% productive rearrangements and were called segregating when the between-donor standard deviation exceeded 5%. To diagnose cytomegalovirus status from the catalog of TCR beta chain sequences, a statistical classification framework was built. In a later analysis, TCR nucleotide sequences were compared against IMGT/GENE-DB human TR gene sequences so that V and J genes could be assigned. A later analysis assigned CDR3 sequences and most-parsimonious VDJ recombination scenarios with the TCRdist pipeline. A later analysis defined each TCR beta chain by its CDR3 amino acid sequence plus V-gene family, and excluded reads lacking a unique V-gene family. To address suspected cross-contamination and a sequencing artifact, a later analysis removed around 600 highly shared, low-generation-probability nucleotide sequences. In a later analysis, a clonal expansion index was calculated for each public chain from normalized within-repertoire ranks of inferred template counts. In a later analysis, generation probabilities were computed with a VDJ recombination model fitted to out-of-frame rearrangements, and the resulting probabilities were checked against IGoR. A later analysis scored TCR-TCR, TCR-HLA and TCR-CMV co-occurrence with hypergeometric tests, applying a repertoire-size bias correction to TCR pairs. In a later analysis, false discovery rates were estimated by permuting HLA or CMV assignments 20 times. A later analysis grouped co-occurring TCRs with DBSCAN, adding TCRdist sequence similarity when clustering within HLA-allele-positive subsets. Repertoires with fewer than 30,000 or more than 120,000 public chains were left out of co-occurrence clustering, as were a handful of repertoires with anomalous nucleotide sharing. TCRdb's version of the immuneACCESS table is confined to in-frame rearrangements and falls short of the full clone set. An unresolved V gene accounts for under half of the shortfall where checked; the remainder is of unknown origin. V, J and clone size reflect that table, while D and trimming were determined from the DNA. In this sample the table shows around 170,000 clones, more than 60% of which occur a single time. 7% of the sample rests with the top ten.

The cohort consisted of 600 to 700 healthy bone marrow donors. At the time of sampling, every cohort member was nominally healthy, though immune exposures that went unrecorded were likely present. The donor was CMV seropositive and belonged to the group of 250 to 300 seropositive cohort members. A peripheral blood sample was provided by each donor, and peripheral blood mononuclear cells were used for TCR beta sequencing. The Qiagen DNeasy Blood Extraction Kit was used to extract genomic DNA from the blood cell samples. As concerns this clone: No antigen is known for it. No base qualities exist here, and no much larger clone lies one base off it.

Broad study findings and their caveats: Linkage disequilibrium might explain the correlated functional status among segregating V segments, but an unknown experimental factor could not be ruled out. Sequencing depth was assumed to be roughly uniform across donors in the presence/absence analyses, though that assumption may not hold. In a later analysis, several top co-occurrence clusters were reported to appear linked to parvovirus B19, influenza, CMV and Epstein-Barr virus. In a later genetic analysis, a missense DCLRE1C variant was associated with V-gene and J-gene trimming of TCR beta chains, and the association was replicated in an independent cohort. Specific HLA alleles were associated with roughly 16,000 TCR beta sequences at a false discovery rate of 0.05 in a later analysis. The authors suggested that the approach could potentially be extended to other disease states and immunological phenotypes. The sequencing pipeline was judged likely to have produced a cluster of highly shared sequence variants as a technical artifact. A few of the identified cytomegalovirus-associated TCR beta chains were confirmed in vitro to be specific for cytomegalovirus antigens. Because some donors lacked HLA typing at each locus, the association tests relied only on the typed subset. In a later analysis, HLA-associated TCR beta chains were found to be more clonally expanded and to have lower generation probabilities than equally common non-associated chains. In this cohort, only TCR beta chains were sequenced, and detectable features were limited by the absence of alpha or paired-chain data. The classifier was reported to diagnose cytomegalovirus status with high specificity and sensitivity in both the original and validation cohorts. The earlier analysis of fewer than 750 of the donors excluded some 16 rarely observed V segments, including chromosome 9 orphons, because counts were too low. When HLA alleles, especially DR and DQ, strongly co-occurred, TCR associations were difficult to assign to individual alleles. In a later genetic analysis, fewer N-insertions in productive TCRs were reported among donors in an Asian-associated ancestry cluster than the approximately 630-donor mean. A further reported finding was that TCR beta sequences accurately predicted the HLA-A and HLA-B alleles for most subjects in the first cohort. According to a later analysis, most CMV-associated TCR beta chains appeared to be HLA-restricted, and the HLA associations seemed to be driven largely by CMV exposure. CMV serostatus was the only immune exposure information available for the cohort. The study gave a list of around 170 TCR beta chains associated with cytomegalovirus. Most TCR sequences were seen in very few donors, while some public TCRs were found in many individuals. In an earlier analysis of a few hundred of the donors, most TCR beta V segments were observed in productive rearrangements about 90% or about 30% of the time, broadly matching IMGT annotations. Some IMGT-functional V segments, including TRBV6-2 and TRBV6-3, could not be distinguished by the 87-base-pair reads and were therefore excluded. In a later analysis, the rate of TCR association differed among HLA loci, with DRB1 alleles having the most associated TCRs and HLA-C alleles having the fewest.

The CDR3 numbers 11 residues from cysteine through phenylalanine. Kept here is only the CDR3 DNA, which spans 33 bases and is read in frame from base 1. V sheds 6 bases and J sheds 11 bases, leaving 13 bases between their ends. Taken from the germline V gene (reference sequence), the CDR1 and CDR2 loops are LNHDA and SQIVND. The sequence is built from TRBV19 and TRBJ1-2, with TRBD1 perhaps the D gene, on 5 matching bases. This sequence originates from a woman aged 40 to 55 in good health and CMV-seropositive. The sequenced sample consisted of PBMCs. The sequenced DNA: TGTGCCAGTAGGCGGGACCATAATTACACCTTC. Its protein product is CASRRDHNYTF.